This TCR beta chain was identified during a study of molecular identifiers for immune sequencing clone quantification. This CDR3 has 17 amino acids. Germline CDR1 is SEHNR and CDR2 is FQNEAQ (reference sequence). J gave up 1 base and V 1 base, and 6 bases lay outside the gene matches. The authors gated naive CD8 T cells as CD8+CD4-CCR7+CD45RA+ for sorting. Many counts were recorded for this clonotype. TCRdb redid the calling of the PCR reads with MiXCR, one entry per CDR3 protein. This table has fewer than 75,000 distinct CDR3 sequences, 15% to 20% appearing once. The J gene is TRBJ2-1, the V gene TRBV7-9, with TRBD1 matching 8 bases. Source material: naive CD8+ T cells from blood, with Jurkat cell RNA spiked in. Subset meaning: FACS-sorted CD8+CD4-CCR7+CD45RA+ naive T cells. The receptor's source is a human donor in good health. Some libraries in this study had Jurkat cell RNA spiked in. The CDR3, as DNA: TGTGCCAGCAGCTTAGAGATCGGACAGGGTTCCTACAATGAGCAGTTCTTC. Its translation is CASSLEIGQGSYNEQFF.